The rows below give T cell receptor beta chains drawn from one sample of a study of T cells after yellow fever vaccination. Via MiXCR, TCRdb re-called the 5' RACE reads, giving one row per CDR3 protein. The sample has 610,000 or so distinct CDR3 sequences, roughly 12% seen once. The sequenced sample was PBMCs, obtained on the day of the yellow fever booster vaccination. The source of these receptors is a man aged 25-45 years who received the YFV17D yellow fever vaccine. Each CDR3 is given with its conserved first and last residue. D genes are given only for firm matches. Not all rows give a size; the values are once, few, many and, for expanded clones, a class.

D gene	V gene	clone size	J gene	CDR3 DNA	CDR3 protein
-	TRBV20-1	-	TRBJ2-3	TGCAGTGCCAGCGGGCCGAGGGGGGGCACAGATACGCAGTATTTT	CSASGPRGGTDTQYF
-	TRBV12-3/TRBV12-4	-	TRBJ2-5	TGTGCCAGCACCCCTACAGGAGTCCAAGAGACCCAGTACTTC	CASTPTGVQETQYF
TRBD2	TRBV7-7	-	TRBJ2-1	TGTGCTAGCAGCGAGACTAGCGTGGGGAGGCAGTTCTTC	CASSETSVGRQFF
-	TRBV7-2	many	TRBJ2-5	TGTGCCAGCAGCAAGAACAGGGGAGGGGAGACCCAGTACTTC	CASSKNRGGETQYF
TRBD1	TRBV12-3/TRBV12-4	few	TRBJ1-5	TGTGCCAGCAAATGGACAGGCCGGGTTGATCAGCCCCAGCATTTT	CASKWTGRVDQPQHF
-	TRBV20-1	-	TRBJ2-6	TGCAGTGCCAGTGGAGATTCTGGGGCCAACGTCCTGACTTTC	CSASGDSGANVLTF
TRBD1	TRBV28	few	TRBJ1-1	TGTGCCAGCAGTTTAAGGTCGGGACAGTACACTGAAGCTTTCTTT	CASSLRSGQYTEAFF
-	TRBV7-6	-	TRBJ1-5	TGTGCCAGCAGCATAGCACCTACTAATCAGCCCCAGCATTTT	CASSIAPTNQPQHF
TRBD2	TRBV7-2	many	TRBJ2-5	TGTGCCAGCAGCTTTCTAGCGGGACAAGAGACCCAGTACTTC	CASSFLAGQETQYF
TRBD2	TRBV20-1	few	TRBJ2-7	TGCAGTGCTACCCTAGCGGGAGCGGACGAGCAGTACTTC	CSATLAGADEQYF
-	TRBV4-3	-	TRBJ2-2	TGCGCCAGCAGCCTCTCCGGGTGGAACACCGGGGAGCTGTTTTTT	CASSLSGWNTGELFF
-	TRBV20-1	-	TRBJ1-2	TGCAGTGCTAGAGATTACGGGGGACCCTATGGCTACACCTTC	CSARDYGGPYGYTF
-	TRBV4-3	-	TRBJ2-3	TGCGCCAGCAGCCAAGATAGCGAGGGGGTTACAGATACGCAGTATTTT	CASSQDSEGVTDTQYF
TRBD1	TRBV7-2	few	TRBJ2-7	TGTGCCAGCAGACCAAACAGGGGTAAGGTGTACGAGCAGTACTTC	CASRPNRGKVYEQYF
-	TRBV7-9	-	TRBJ1-2	TGTGCCAGCAGCTTAGCGGGGAGATATGGCTACACCTTC	CASSLAGRYGYTF
TRBD2	TRBV20-1	-	TRBJ2-3	TGCAGTGCTTCTCGACTAGCGGGGTACACAGATACGCAGTATTTT	CSASRLAGYTDTQYF
TRBD2	TRBV18	few	TRBJ2-3	TGTGCCAGCTCAACGATAGCGGGAGGAGGCACAGATACGCAGTATTTT	CASSTIAGGGTDTQYF
-	TRBV25-1	-	TRBJ2-3	TGTGCCAGCAGGGACGGGCTTCGATCTCCCGATACGCAGTATTTT	CASRDGLRSPDTQYF
TRBD1	TRBV10-3	-	TRBJ1-2	TGTGCCATCAGTGGTCTTGGGACAGGGTCCCGAAACTATGGCTACACCTTC	CAISGLGTGSRNYGYTF
-	TRBV7-8	-	TRBJ1-5	TGTGCCAGCAGCCTCCGGTATTTACAGCCCCAGCATTTT	CASSLRYLQPQHF
-	TRBV7-9	few	TRBJ2-5	TGTGCCAGCAGCTTTCAGACCCAGTACTTC	CASSFQTQYF
-	TRBV10-2	few	TRBJ2-1	TGCGCCAGCAGCTCCCGGGACAACTACAATGAGCAGTTCTTC	CASSSRDNYNEQFF
TRBD2	TRBV9	-	TRBJ2-3	TGTGCCAGCAGCGTCGGGCTAGCGGGAGCAGATACGCAGTATTTT	CASSVGLAGADTQYF
TRBD2	TRBV7-9	few	TRBJ2-3	TGTGCCAGCAGCTTGACGGGAGGGCCTAGGACAGATACGCAGTATTTT	CASSLTGGPRTDTQYF
-	TRBV11-2	once	TRBJ2-4	TGTGCCAGCAGCTTAGAATGGTTCGGACCGACCTTTTCCAAAAACATTCAGTACTTC	CASSLEWFGPTFSKNIQYF
-	TRBV10-3	-	TRBJ2-3	TGTGCCATCAGTGAGTCCGGCCAGCTCACAGATACGCAGTATTTT	CAISESGQLTDTQYF
-	TRBV29-1	few	TRBJ2-1	TGCAGCGCAGAGGGGGGTGAGCAGTTCTTC	CSAEGGEQFF
TRBD2	TRBV19	-	TRBJ2-1	TGTGCCAGTAGCGGGGAGGTAGCGGGAGTCGCCAATGAGCAGTTCTTC	CASSGEVAGVANEQFF